Below, 27 T cell receptor beta chains from the same sample are listed, as sequenced in a study of shared clonotypes between healthy human individuals. TCRdb's table, derived via immunoSEQ multiplex PCR, lists solely in-frame clones and lacks some. Among around 300,000 clones, around 90% were seen once, and the ten largest hold around 15%. The material sequenced was memory CD8+ T cells sorted from blood. The subset was: CD45RO+ cells pooled with CCR7-negative TemRA cells. These receptors were obtained from a man between 18 and 35 years old in good health.

The chain has TRBV27 and TRBJ2-7; TRBD1 matches at 8 bases. The length of the CDR3 is 14 residues. J gave up 2 bases and V 6 bases, and 6 bases lay outside the gene matches. Germline lookup yields CDR1 MNHEY and CDR2 SMNVEV (reference sequence). Here the CDR3 DNA reads TGTGCCAGCAGGCCGGACAGGGTGACCTACGAGCAGTACTTC. Translating gives CASRPDRVTYEQYF.

This chain links TRBV28 with TRBJ1-5; 11 positions agree with TRBD1. The CDR3 consists of 15 residues. Germline V gene lookup returns CDR1 MDHEN and CDR2 SYDVKM. J was trimmed by 6 bases and V by 2 bases; bases with no gene match: 3. The CDR3: CASSLGTGGGQPQHF. CDR3 DNA: TGTGCCAGCAGTTTAGGGACAGGGGGTGGTCAGCCCCAGCATTTT.

This clone was counted only a few times. The chain links TRBV4-1 to TRBJ2-7; D unresolved. Trimming took 4 bases from V and 3 from J, leaving 10 bases between them. Germline loops: CDR1 MGHRA, CDR2 YSYEKL. The CDR3 extends over 13 amino acids. CDR3 sequence reads: CASSRSLDYEQYF. The DNA of the CDR3 is TGCGCCAGCAGCCGGTCGCTTGACTACGAGCAGTACTTC.

This clone was found once. The V call is TRBV5-4, the J call TRBJ2-1; the D call may be TRBD1 or TRBD2 (5 bases each). The CDR3 is 15 residues long. V was clipped by 4 bases and J by 10 bases, with 21 bases between them. Per the germline V gene, CDR1 is SGHNT and CDR2 is YYREEE (reference sequence). In nucleotides, the CDR3 is TGTGCCAGCAGCACCGGGGAGACCCGACAGTCGGAGCAGTTCTTC. Translated: CASSTGETRQSEQFF.

The chain recombines TRBV11-1 with TRBJ2-7; D perhaps matches TRBD2 (5 bases). Germline loops: CDR1 SGHAT, CDR2 FQDESV (reference sequence). The CDR3 loop spans 14 amino acids. The V end was cut by 2 bases, the J end by 4 bases, with 12 bases between. This chain's CDR3 is CASSLNRGWYEQYF. CDR3 nucleotides: TGTGCCAGCAGCTTAAACAGAGGGTGGTACGAGCAGTACTTC.

J is TRBJ2-7 and V is TRBV6-5; TRBD1 is a possible D gene (5 bases). Trimming pared 6 bases from V and 7 bases from J, leaving 19 bases between. The CDR3 extends over 14 amino acids. Germline lookup yields CDR1 MNHEY and CDR2 SVGAGI. CDR3 nucleotides: TGTGCCAGCAGCATAAAGGGGTTCTTATATGAGCAGTACTTC. Residues: CASSIKGFLYEQYF.

The J gene is TRBJ2-7, the V gene TRBV30; 9 bases are shared with TRBD1. The CDR3 sequence is 14 residues long. The germline V gene has CDR1 GTSNPN and CDR2 SVGIG (reference sequence). Trimming at V came to 3 bases and at J to 3 bases, leaving 6 bases not matched to a gene. Here the CDR3 DNA reads TGTGCCTGGAGCTGGACAGGGGAGGTCTACGAGCAGTACTTC. It is translated as CAWSWTGEVYEQYF.

Worth noting for this clone: This specimen includes other DNA sequences encoding the same CDR3. This sequence joins TRBV27 and TRBJ1-1; D is possibly TRBD1 (5 bases). The CDR3 runs 14 residues. Trimming stripped 5 bases from V and 1 base from J, with 11 bases between. Germline values: CDR1 MNHEY, CDR2 SMNVEV (reference sequence). In nucleotides, the CDR3 is TGTGCCAGCAGTCCCGGGACGGCGAACACTGAAGCTTTCTTT. It yields the protein CASSPGTANTEAFF.

This clone has a single count. CDR3 in amino acids: CASSQDSATGELFF. Written as DNA, the CDR3 is TGCGCCAGCAGCCAAGACAGCGCCACCGGGGAGCTGTTTTTT. The chain recombines TRBV4-1 with TRBJ2-2; no reliable D call. V lost 0 bases to trimming and J lost 4 bases, with 6 bases between them. The CDR3 length is 14 residues. Germline V lookup: CDR1 MGHRA, CDR2 YSYEKL.

The J gene is TRBJ1-3, the V gene TRBV5-4; tentative D call: TRBD1 (5 bases). In germline, CDR1 is SGHNT, CDR2 YYREEE (reference sequence). Trimming took 3 bases from V and 1 from J, leaving 8 bases between them. The CDR3 is made up of 14 amino acids. CDR3 DNA: TGTGCCAGCAGCTCGTGGGGGTCTGGAAACACCATATATTTT. Translated, it gives CASSSWGSGNTIYF.

The chain employs TRBV4-1 and TRBJ2-7; no definite D call. Germline V CDR1 and CDR2: MGHRA, YSYEKL. The CDR3 loop spans 14 amino acids. V gave up 1 base and J gave up 7 bases, with 14 bases separating them. For the CDR3, the DNA is TGCGCCAGCAGCCAAGGGATAGGCTGGATTGAGCAGTACTTC. Encoded protein: CASSQGIGWIEQYF.

The chain couples TRBV7-9 to TRBJ1-1; D ambiguous. The CDR3 extends over 14 amino acids. Trimming removed 5 bases at V and 6 bases at J, with 16 bases between. Germline V gene data show CDR1 as SEHNR and CDR2 as FQNEAQ (reference sequence). The CDR3 region is CASSPWTEGAEAFF. CDR3 nucleotide sequence: TGTGCCAGCAGCCCCTGGACCGAAGGAGCTGAAGCTTTCTTT.

The rearrangement uses TRBV5-6 and TRBJ2-7; D could derive from TRBD1 or TRBD2 (6 bases each). V lost 3 bases, J lost 4 bases, and 11 bases lay in between. Germline V gene sequence: CDR1 SGHDT, CDR2 YYEEEE. The CDR3 has 13 amino acids. The CDR3 sequence: CASSSGAVYEQYF. The CDR3 DNA follows: TGTGCCAGCAGCTCGGGGGCGGTGTACGAGCAGTACTTC. Complete variable domain (other parts from reference TRBV5-6 and TRBJ2-7): DAGVTQSPTHLIKTRGQQVTLRCSPKSGHDTVSWYQQALGQGPQFIFQYYEEEERQRGNFPDRFSGHQFPNYSSELNVNALLLGDSALYLCASSSGAVYEQYFGPGTRLTVT.

The chain joins TRBV4-3 to TRBJ2-7; D tentatively fits TRBD1 or TRBD2 (5 bases each). Between the trimmed V and J ends, which lost 1 base and 2 bases, there was a span of 15 bases. The germline V gene encodes CDR1 LGHNA and CDR2 YSLEER. The CDR3 loop spans 16 amino acids. The CDR3 DNA reads TGCGCCAGCAGCCAAGGGGGGACCAATAATGCCTACGAGCAGTACTTC. Residues: CASSQGGTNNAYEQYF.

Note on this clone: This CDR3 is also generated by other DNA sequences in the sample. The chain links TRBV4-1 to TRBJ2-2; no definite D call. The length of the CDR3 is 14 residues. Trimming took off 1 base at V and 1 base at J, with 4 bases between the two ends. Germline V gene sequence: CDR1 MGHRA, CDR2 YSYEKL. The CDR3 loop reads CASSQVVNTGELFF. In DNA form, the CDR3 reads TGCGCCAGCAGCCAAGTGGTGAACACCGGGGAGCTGTTTTTT.

This clone has only one observation. The chain recombines TRBV6-5 with TRBJ1-5, with 7 bases that match TRBD1. CDR3 size: 15 residues. V trimming: 5 bases; J trimming: 2 bases; junction bases outside the gene matches: 6. Germline CDR1 is MNHEY and CDR2 is SVGAGI. The CDR3 region is CASSPTGSGNQPQHF. The CDR3 DNA sequence: TGTGCCAGCAGTCCGACAGGGTCGGGCAATCAGCCCCAGCATTTT.

The J gene is TRBJ1-6, the V gene TRBV6-5; D not resolved. V lost 2 bases and J lost 8, with 16 bases in between. Per the germline V gene, CDR1 is MNHEY and CDR2 is SVGAGI. The length of the CDR3 is 16 residues. The CDR3: CASSYNGLLEDSPLHF. The CDR3 DNA reads as TGTGCCAGCAGTTACAACGGACTCCTAGAAGATTCACCCCTCCACTTT.

The rearrangement uses TRBV9 and TRBJ2-3; D possibly corresponds to TRBD1 (6 bases). This CDR3 is 13 amino acids long. Germline CDR1 SGDLS, CDR2 YYNGEE. V was cut by 4 bases and J by 2 bases, with 8 bases left in between. This chain's CDR3 is CASSQGNTDTQYF. The DNA of the CDR3 is TGTGCCAGCAGCCAGGGGAACACAGATACGCAGTATTTT.

J is TRBJ1-1 and V is TRBV11-2, with D tentatively TRBD1 (6 bases). The V end lost 8 bases, the J end lost 0 bases, and 13 bases lay between the germline ends. CDR3 length equals 14 residues. Germline V gene data show CDR1 as SGHAT and CDR2 as FQNNGV. The CDR3 DNA is TGTGCCAGCCAGTTCACAGGGCTGAACACTGAAGCTTTCTTT. It specifies CASQFTGLNTEAFF. Based on the CDR3 plus reference TRBV11-2 and TRBJ1-1, the full variable domain is EAGVAQSPRYKIIEKRQSVAFWCNPISGHATLYWYQQILGQGPKLLIQFQNNGVVDDSQLPKDRFSAERLKGVDSTLKIQPAKLEDSAVYLCASQFTGLNTEAFFGQGTRLTVV.

The chain has TRBV11-3 and TRBJ1-1, with D possibly being TRBD1 (5 bases). Germline assignment: CDR1 SGHNT and CDR2 YENEEA. V lost 3 bases and J 4 bases, leaving 9 bases between the germline ends. The CDR3 is 13 amino acids. The CDR3 DNA follows: TGTGCCAGCAGCTTTTTTGGGGGCACTGAAGCTTTCTTT. Protein: CASSFFGGTEAFF.

The chain has TRBV6-5 and TRBJ2-2; D gene uncertain. The length of the CDR3 is 13 residues. With 8 bases removed from V and 0 bases from J, the gap between germline ends came to 7 bases. Germline V gene sequence: CDR1 MNHEY, CDR2 SVGAGI. The DNA for the CDR3 is TGTGCCAGCCTACTACCGAACACCGGGGAGCTGTTTTTT. Its translation is CASLLPNTGELFF.

The J gene is TRBJ2-7, the V gene TRBV5-6; D gene unclear. The germline CDR1 and CDR2 sequences are SGHDT and YYEEEE. V was pared by 3 bases and J by 4 bases, with 11 bases between. The CDR3 is 13 residues long. The CDR3 loop is CASSSSPGYEQYF. CDR3 bases: TGTGCCAGCAGCTCCTCTCCAGGATACGAGCAGTACTTC.

Comment on this clone: Compared with germline, one end of the junction differs, possibly owing to a read error. The rearrangement links TRBV5-6 to TRBJ2-4; TRBD2 agrees at 12 bases. The V gene's germline CDR1 is SGHDT and CDR2 YYEEEE. The CDR3 is made up of 12 amino acids. Written as DNA, the CDR3 is TGTGCCAGCAGCCTAGGACTAGCGGGACAGAACTTC. Translated: CASSLGLAGQNF.

The V and J genes are TRBV7-6 and TRBJ2-1, with a tentative D call TRBD1 (6 bases). Trimming shortened V by 5 bases and J by 5 bases, and 10 bases separated the two germline ends. Germline values: CDR1 SGHVS, CDR2 FNYEAQ. CDR3 length: 13 amino acids. The CDR3, as DNA: TGTGCCAGCAGCCAGGACAGTCACAATGAGCAGTTCTTC. Translating gives CASSQDSHNEQFF.

The chain combines TRBV5-6 with TRBJ2-1, with D perhaps matching TRBD1 (5 bases). Germline values: CDR1 SGHDT, CDR2 YYEEEE. The CDR3 has 17 amino acids. V lost 1 base and J lost 4, with 18 bases in between. The CDR3 region is CASSLSGWGPSYNEQFF. The CDR3 DNA is TGTGCCAGCAGCTTGTCTGGGTGGGGCCCAAGTTACAATGAGCAGTTCTTC.

Here the CDR3 reads CASSDRQAGQPQHF. CDR3 in DNA: TGCGCCAGCAGCGATCGACAGGCGGGTCAGCCCCAGCATTTT. The genes are TRBV4-1 and TRBJ1-5, with a tentative D call TRBD1 (6 bases). This CDR3 has 14 residues. Germline loops: CDR1 MGHRA, CDR2 YSYEKL. The V end lost 5 bases, the J end lost 6 bases, and 14 bases lay between the germline ends.

This chain links TRBV6-1 with TRBJ1-5; no firm D call. Germline CDR1 reads MNHNS; CDR2 reads SASEGT. This CDR3 contains 16 residues. The V and J ends lost 4 bases and 3 bases respectively, with 16 bases between them. CDR3 nucleotide sequence: TGTGCCAGCAGTGGGTCCCGGGTCCATTCCAATCAGCCCCAGCATTTT. Its protein product is CASSGSRVHSNQPQHF.